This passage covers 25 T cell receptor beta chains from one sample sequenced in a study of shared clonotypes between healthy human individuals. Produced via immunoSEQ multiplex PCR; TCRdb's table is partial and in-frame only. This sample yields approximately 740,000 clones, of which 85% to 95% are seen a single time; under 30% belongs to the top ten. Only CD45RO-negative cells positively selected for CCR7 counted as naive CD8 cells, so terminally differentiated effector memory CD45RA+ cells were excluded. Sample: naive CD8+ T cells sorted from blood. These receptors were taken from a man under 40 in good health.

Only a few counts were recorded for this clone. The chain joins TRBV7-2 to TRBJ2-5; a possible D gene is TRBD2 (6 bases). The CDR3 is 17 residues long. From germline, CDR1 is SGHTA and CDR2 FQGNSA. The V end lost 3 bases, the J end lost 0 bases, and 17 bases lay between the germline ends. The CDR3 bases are TGTGCCAGCAGCTTTGGTGGAGGGGCGGAGTACCAAGAGACCCAGTACTTC. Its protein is CASSFGGGAEYQETQYF.

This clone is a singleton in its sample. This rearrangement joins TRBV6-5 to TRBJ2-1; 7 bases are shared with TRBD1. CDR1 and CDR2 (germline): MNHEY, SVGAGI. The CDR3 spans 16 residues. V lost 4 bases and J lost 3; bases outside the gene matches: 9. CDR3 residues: CASSSKTTGHYNEQFF. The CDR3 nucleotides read TGTGCCAGCAGTTCCAAGACGACAGGGCACTACAATGAGCAGTTCTTC.

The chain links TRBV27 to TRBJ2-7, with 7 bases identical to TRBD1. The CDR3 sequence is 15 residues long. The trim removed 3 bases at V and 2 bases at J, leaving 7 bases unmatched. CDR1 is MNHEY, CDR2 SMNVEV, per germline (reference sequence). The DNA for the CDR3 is TGTGCCAGCAGTTTTCTCGGGACAGATGCCTACGAGCAGTACTTC. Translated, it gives CASSFLGTDAYEQYF.

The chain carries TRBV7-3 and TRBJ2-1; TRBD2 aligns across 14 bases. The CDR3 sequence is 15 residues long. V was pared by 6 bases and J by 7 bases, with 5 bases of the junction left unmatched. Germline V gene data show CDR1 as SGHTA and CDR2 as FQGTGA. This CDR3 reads CASSSGLAGGNEQFF. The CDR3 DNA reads TGTGCCAGCAGTTCAGGACTAGCGGGAGGTAATGAGCAGTTCTTC. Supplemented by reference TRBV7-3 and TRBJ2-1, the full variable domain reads GAGVSQTPSNKVTEKGKYVELRCDPISGHTALYWYRQSLGQGPEFLIYFQGTGAADDSGLPNDRFFAVRPEGSVSTLKIQRTERGDSAVYLCASSSGLAGGNEQFFGPGTRLTVL.

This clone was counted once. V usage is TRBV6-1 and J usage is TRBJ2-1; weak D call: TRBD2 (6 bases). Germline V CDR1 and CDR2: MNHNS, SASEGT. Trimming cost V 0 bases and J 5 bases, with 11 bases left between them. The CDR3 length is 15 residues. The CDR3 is CASSEAGGGNNEQFF. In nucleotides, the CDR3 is TGTGCCAGCAGTGAAGCGGGCGGAGGGAACAATGAGCAGTTCTTC.

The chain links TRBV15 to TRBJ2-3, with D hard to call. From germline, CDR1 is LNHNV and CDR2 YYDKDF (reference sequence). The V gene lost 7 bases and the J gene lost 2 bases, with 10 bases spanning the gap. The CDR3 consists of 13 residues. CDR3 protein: CATKSRLTDTQYF. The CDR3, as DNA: TGTGCCACCAAATCCAGGCTCACAGATACGCAGTATTTT.

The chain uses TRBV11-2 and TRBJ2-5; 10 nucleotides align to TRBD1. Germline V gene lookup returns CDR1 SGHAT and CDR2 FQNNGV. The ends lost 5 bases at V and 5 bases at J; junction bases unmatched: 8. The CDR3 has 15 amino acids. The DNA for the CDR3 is TGTGCCAGCAGCACCTGGGACAGGGGTGACGAGACCCAGTACTTC. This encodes CASSTWDRGDETQYF. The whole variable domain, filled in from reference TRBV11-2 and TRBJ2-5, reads EAGVAQSPRYKIIEKRQSVAFWCNPISGHATLYWYQQILGQGPKLLIQFQNNGVVDDSQLPKDRFSAERLKGVDSTLKIQPAKLEDSAVYLCASSTWDRGDETQYFGPGTRLLVL.

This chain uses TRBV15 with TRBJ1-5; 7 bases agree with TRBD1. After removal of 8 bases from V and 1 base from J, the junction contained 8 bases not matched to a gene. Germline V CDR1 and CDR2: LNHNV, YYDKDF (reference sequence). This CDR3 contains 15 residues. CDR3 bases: TGTGCCACCGCTATTGGGACAGACAGCAATCAGCCCCAGCATTTT. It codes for CATAIGTDSNQPQHF.

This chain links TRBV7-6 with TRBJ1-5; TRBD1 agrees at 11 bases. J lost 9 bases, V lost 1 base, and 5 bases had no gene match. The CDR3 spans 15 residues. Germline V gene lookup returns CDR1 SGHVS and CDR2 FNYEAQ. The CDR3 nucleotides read TGTGCCAGCAGCTTAGGGACAGGGGGCTATACGCCCCAGCATTTT. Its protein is CASSLGTGGYTPQHF.

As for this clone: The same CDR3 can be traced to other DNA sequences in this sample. CDR3 sequence: CASSITGGGYEQYF. CDR3 nucleotide sequence: TGTGCCAGTAGTATAACGGGAGGCGGCTACGAGCAGTACTTC. The rearrangement uses TRBV19 and TRBJ2-7; 7 bases match TRBD2. The trim removed 2 bases at V and 3 bases at J, leaving 4 bases unmatched. The CDR3 totals 14 residues. CDR1 is LNHDA, CDR2 SQIVND, per germline (reference sequence).

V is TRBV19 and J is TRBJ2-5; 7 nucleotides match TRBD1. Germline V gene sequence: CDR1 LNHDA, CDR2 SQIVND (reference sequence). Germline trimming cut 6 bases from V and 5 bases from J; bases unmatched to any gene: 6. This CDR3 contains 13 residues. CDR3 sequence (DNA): TGTGCCAGTAGAGGGACAGCCGCTGAGACCCAGTACTTC. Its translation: CASRGTAAETQYF.

The CDR3 sequence is CASSYSGQASRGYTF. The CDR3 coding sequence is TGTGCCAGCAGTTACTCCGGACAGGCGAGTCGTGGCTACACCTTC. The chain employs TRBV6-5 and TRBJ1-2; 7 positions match TRBD1. CDR1 is MNHEY and CDR2 is SVGAGI in the germline V gene. This CDR3 has 15 amino acids. V dropped 0 bases and J dropped 7; count of bases not matched to a gene: 8.

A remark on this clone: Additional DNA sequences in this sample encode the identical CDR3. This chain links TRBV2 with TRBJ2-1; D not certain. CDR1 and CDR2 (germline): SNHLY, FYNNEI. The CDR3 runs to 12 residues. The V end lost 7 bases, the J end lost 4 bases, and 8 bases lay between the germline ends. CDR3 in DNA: TGTGCCAGCACAGGTTCGTACAATGAGCAGTTCTTC. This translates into CASTGSYNEQFF.

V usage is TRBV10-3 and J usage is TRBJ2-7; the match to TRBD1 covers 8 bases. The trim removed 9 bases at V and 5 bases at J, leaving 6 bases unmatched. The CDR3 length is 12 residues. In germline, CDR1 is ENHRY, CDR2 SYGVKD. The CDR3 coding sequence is TGTGCCATAGCGGACAGGGAAGACGAGCAGTACTTC. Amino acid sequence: CAIADREDEQYF.

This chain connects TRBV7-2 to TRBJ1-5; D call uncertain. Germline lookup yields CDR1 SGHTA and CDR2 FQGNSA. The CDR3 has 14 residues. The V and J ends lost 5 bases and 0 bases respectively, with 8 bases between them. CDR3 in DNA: TGTGCCAGCAGCGCTTGGGATAGCAATCAGCCCCAGCATTTT. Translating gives CASSAWDSNQPQHF.

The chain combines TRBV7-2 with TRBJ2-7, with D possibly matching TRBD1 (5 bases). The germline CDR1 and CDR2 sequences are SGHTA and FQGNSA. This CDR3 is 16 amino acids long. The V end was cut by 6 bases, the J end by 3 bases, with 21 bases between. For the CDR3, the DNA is TGTGCCAGCAGTCCAACCATGGCGGACAAAGACTACGAGCAGTACTTC. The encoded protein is CASSPTMADKDYEQYF.

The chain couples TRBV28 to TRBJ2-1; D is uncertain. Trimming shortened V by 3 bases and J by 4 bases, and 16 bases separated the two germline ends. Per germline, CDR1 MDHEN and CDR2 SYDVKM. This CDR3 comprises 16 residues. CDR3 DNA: TGTGCCAGCAGTTTGCTTCGTAGTGGAGCATACAATGAGCAGTTCTTC. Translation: CASSLLRSGAYNEQFF.

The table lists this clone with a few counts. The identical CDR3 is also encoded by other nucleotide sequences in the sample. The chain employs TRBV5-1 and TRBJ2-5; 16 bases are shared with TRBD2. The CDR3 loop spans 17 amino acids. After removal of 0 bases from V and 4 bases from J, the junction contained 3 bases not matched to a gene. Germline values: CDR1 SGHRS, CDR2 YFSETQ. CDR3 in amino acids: CASSLEGLAGGGETQYF. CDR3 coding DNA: TGCGCCAGCAGCTTGGAGGGACTAGCGGGAGGGGGAGAGACCCAGTACTTC.

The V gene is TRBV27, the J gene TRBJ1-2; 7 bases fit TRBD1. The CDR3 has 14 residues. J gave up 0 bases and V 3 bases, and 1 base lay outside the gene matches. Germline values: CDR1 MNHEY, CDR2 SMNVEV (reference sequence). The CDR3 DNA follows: TGTGCCAGCAGTTTTAGGGGGCCTAACTATGGCTACACCTTC. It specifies CASSFRGPNYGYTF.

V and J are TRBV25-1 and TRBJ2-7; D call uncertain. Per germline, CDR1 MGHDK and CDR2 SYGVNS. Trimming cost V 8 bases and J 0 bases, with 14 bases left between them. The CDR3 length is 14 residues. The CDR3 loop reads CASATRKNSYEQYF. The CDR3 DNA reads TGTGCCAGCGCTACAAGAAAAAACTCCTACGAGCAGTACTTC.

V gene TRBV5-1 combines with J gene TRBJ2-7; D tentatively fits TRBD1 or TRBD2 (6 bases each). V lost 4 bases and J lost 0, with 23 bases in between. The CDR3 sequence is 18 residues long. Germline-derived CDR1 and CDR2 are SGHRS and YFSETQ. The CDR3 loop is CASSGVNREVGSSYEQYF. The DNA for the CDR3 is TGCGCCAGCAGCGGAGTAAACAGGGAGGTGGGTTCCTCCTACGAGCAGTACTTC.

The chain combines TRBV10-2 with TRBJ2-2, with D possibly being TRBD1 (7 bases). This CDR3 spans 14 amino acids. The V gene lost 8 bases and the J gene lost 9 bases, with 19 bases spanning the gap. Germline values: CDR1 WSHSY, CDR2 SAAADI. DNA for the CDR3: TGCGCCAGCGGGGGGTGGGACAGTGATCGGGAGCTGTTTTTT. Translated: CASGGWDSDRELFF.

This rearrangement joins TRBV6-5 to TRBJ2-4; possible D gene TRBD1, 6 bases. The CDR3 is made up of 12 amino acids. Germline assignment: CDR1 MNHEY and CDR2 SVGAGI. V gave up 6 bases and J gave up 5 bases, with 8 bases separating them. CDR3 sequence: CASRSGENIQYF. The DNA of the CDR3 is TGTGCCAGCAGATCAGGGGAAAACATTCAGTACTTC.

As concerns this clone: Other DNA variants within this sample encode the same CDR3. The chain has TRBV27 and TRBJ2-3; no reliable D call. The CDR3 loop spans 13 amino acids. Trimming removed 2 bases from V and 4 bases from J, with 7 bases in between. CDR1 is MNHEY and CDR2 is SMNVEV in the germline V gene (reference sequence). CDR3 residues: CASSLGLPDTQYF. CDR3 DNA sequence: TGTGCCAGCAGTTTAGGGCTACCAGATACGCAGTATTTT.

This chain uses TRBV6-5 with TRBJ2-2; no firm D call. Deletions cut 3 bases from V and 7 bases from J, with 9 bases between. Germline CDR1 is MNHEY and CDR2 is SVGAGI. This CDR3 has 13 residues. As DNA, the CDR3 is TGTGCCAGCAGTTATTTTGAAGACGGGGAGCTGTTTTTT. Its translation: CASSYFEDGELFF.